This T cell receptor (beta chain) was documented in a study of a mutant IDH1 vaccine in newly diagnosed glioma. Across the whole study: Vaccinations were initiated 4-6 weeks following radiotherapy alone, or were given together with temozolomide cycles. Among treated patients, about 62% were male and around 38% female, and mean age was about 41 years. Most patients had radiochemotherapy with temozolomide before enrollment; others had one alone.

Sequenced by immunoSEQ multiplex PCR; TCRdb stores in-frame clones only, minus some. This sample carries some 64,000 clones, less than 85% of them seen once, and the ten largest clones take roughly 9%. The count of this clone is one. What it recognizes is unknown. This sample's time point: week 11, during vaccination. One vaccine dose held 300 ug of mutant IDH1 20-mer peptide and came with topical imiquimod. Astrocytomas that were new, WHO grade 3 or 4, IDH1-mutant and ATRX-lost were present in the donors. Germline V CDR1 and CDR2: SGHKS, YYEKEE (reference sequence). This CDR3 has 12 residues. Source: PBMCs, taken from a glioma patient whose treatment included an IDH1 peptide vaccine. The origin of this receptor is a woman between 50 and 59 years old with glioma. V is TRBV5-5 and J is TRBJ2-2; TRBD1 aligns across 7 bases. This chain's CDR3 is CAGTDSTGELFF. The DNA of the CDR3 is TGTGCTGGGACAGATAGCACCGGGGAGCTGTTTTTT.